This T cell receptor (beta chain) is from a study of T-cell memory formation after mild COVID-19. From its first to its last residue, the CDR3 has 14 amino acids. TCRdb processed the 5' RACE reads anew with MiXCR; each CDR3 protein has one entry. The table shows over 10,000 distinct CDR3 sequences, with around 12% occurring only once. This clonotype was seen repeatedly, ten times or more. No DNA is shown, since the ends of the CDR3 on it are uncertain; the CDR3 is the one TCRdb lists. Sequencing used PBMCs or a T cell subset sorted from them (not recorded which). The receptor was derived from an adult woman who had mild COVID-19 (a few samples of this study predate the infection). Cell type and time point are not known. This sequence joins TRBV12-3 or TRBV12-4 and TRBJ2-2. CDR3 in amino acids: CASSLSDDLELFFF.